The 28 T cell receptor beta chains below all came from one sample that was sequenced in a study of T cells in narcolepsy. TCRdb's table, derived via immunoSEQ multiplex PCR, lists solely in-frame clones and lacks some. The table shows approximately 23,000 clones, with 85% occurring only once. Sequencing input: memory (CD45RA-) CD4+ T cells from blood. All receptors come from a human donor in good health.

The chain employs TRBV10-1 and TRBJ2-1; TRBD1 aligns across 7 bases. V shed 5 bases, J shed 1 base, and the junction held 8 bases outside the gene matches. Germline V gives CDR1 WNHNN, CDR2 SYGVQD (reference sequence). There are 16 residues in the CDR3. The CDR3 loop is CASSRTGRGSYNEQFF. DNA of the CDR3: TGCGCCAGCAGTAGGACAGGTCGCGGGTCCTACAATGAGCAGTTCTTC.

The V call is TRBV28, the J call TRBJ1-2; 7 nucleotides align to TRBD1. Losses at the gene ends were 10 bases for V and 4 bases for J; bases not matched to a gene: 9. Germline V CDR1 and CDR2: MDHEN, SYDVKM. The CDR3 spans 13 residues. The CDR3 DNA follows: TGTGCCACCACAGGGGAACAGGGCTATGGCTACACCTTC. This translates into CATTGEQGYGYTF.

The chain links TRBV7-2 to TRBJ1-3; 7 bases align to TRBD1. Germline assignment: CDR1 SGHTA and CDR2 FQGNSA. CDR3 size: 15 residues. V lost 4 bases, J lost 2 bases, and 5 bases stayed unmatched. CDR3 protein: CASSSNQGAGNTIYF. The CDR3 DNA is TGTGCCAGCAGCTCGAATCAGGGGGCTGGAAACACCATATATTTT.

The chain couples TRBV5-1 to TRBJ2-3, with TRBD2 matching 8 bases. This CDR3 spans 15 amino acids. The germline gives CDR1 SGHRS, CDR2 YFSETQ. The ends lost 1 base at V and 4 bases at J; junction bases unmatched: 5. The CDR3 reads CASSLRGLEADTQYF. CDR3 coding DNA: TGCGCCAGCAGCTTGCGGGGACTAGAGGCAGATACGCAGTATTTT.

The V gene is TRBV23-1, the J gene TRBJ1-5; 9 positions agree with TRBD1. TRBV23-1 has ORF status, its function being uncertain. The ends lost 2 bases at V and 1 base at J; junction bases unmatched: 9. CDR3 size: 18 residues. Here the CDR3 DNA reads TGCGCCAGCAGTCAAAAGGAACAGGGGGCGGTCAGCAATCAGCCCCAGCATTTT. It specifies CASSQKEQGAVSNQPQHF.

The genes are TRBV2 and TRBJ1-5; 7 positions match TRBD1. This CDR3 comprises 13 residues. Germline V gene data show CDR1 as SNHLY and CDR2 as FYNNEI. Trimming at V came to 6 bases and at J to 5 bases, leaving 4 bases not matched to a gene. CDR3 in amino acids: CASSVDRDQPQHF. CDR3 nucleotide sequence: TGTGCCAGCAGCGTAGACAGGGATCAGCCCCAGCATTTT.

The J gene is TRBJ1-2, the V gene TRBV5-1; D is perhaps TRBD1 (6 bases). Germline V gene sequence: CDR1 SGHRS, CDR2 YFSETQ. The germline V and J ends were trimmed by 3 bases and 8 bases, with 14 bases remaining between them. This CDR3 contains 13 residues. The CDR3 loop is CASSSGGEAGYTF. CDR3 bases: TGCGCCAGCAGCTCGGGGGGCGAGGCGGGCTACACCTTC.

The V call is TRBV30, the J call TRBJ1-3; D gene unclear. The CDR3 is 14 residues long. Germline lookup yields CDR1 GTSNPN and CDR2 SVGIG (reference sequence). Deletions cut 2 bases from V and 4 bases from J, with 12 bases between. In DNA form, the CDR3 reads TGTGCCTGGAGTCCAGATGCTGCGGGAAACACCATATATTTT. Protein sequence: CAWSPDAAGNTIYF.

Remarks on this clone: At one end, the junction sequence differs from germline, possibly due to a read error. The chain joins TRBV4-2 to TRBJ2-5; 7 positions match TRBD2. CDR1 and CDR2 from the germline V gene are LGHNA and YNFKEQ. The CDR3 is 12 amino acids. CDR3 residues: CASSQDRSGVHF. Written as DNA, the CDR3 is TGTGCCAGCAGCCAAGATAGAAGCGGGGTCCACTTC.

The V and J genes are TRBV7-2 and TRBJ2-1, with TRBD1 matching 9 bases. V lost 2 bases, J lost 7 bases, and 6 bases stayed unmatched. Per germline, CDR1 SGHTA and CDR2 FQGNSA. CDR3 size: 15 residues. CDR3 sequence (DNA): TGTGCCAGCAGCTTAATGGCTGGGACAGGGAATGAGCAGTTCTTC. Protein product: CASSLMAGTGNEQFF.

The gene calls are TRBV7-8 and TRBJ1-4; D is perhaps TRBD1 (5 bases). CDR3 length: 14 residues. Germline values: CDR1 SGHVS, CDR2 FQNEAQ. Trimming shortened V by 2 bases and J by 7 bases, and 11 bases separated the two germline ends. CDR3 in amino acids: CASSLRQNGEKLFF. CDR3 nucleotide sequence: TGTGCCAGCAGCTTAAGACAGAATGGTGAAAAACTGTTTTTT.

The CDR3 loop reads CAWSRGGSYEQYF. The CDR3 region has the DNA TGTGCCTGGAGCCGAGGGGGCTCCTACGAGCAGTACTTC. The V call is TRBV30, the J call TRBJ2-7, with D perhaps TRBD1 (6 bases). CDR1 and CDR2 from the germline V gene are GTSNPN and SVGIG (reference sequence). Trimming removed 3 bases at V and 0 bases at J, with 9 bases between. The CDR3 totals 13 residues.

The chain carries TRBV28 and TRBJ1-5; 8 bases fit TRBD1. Germline loops: CDR1 MDHEN, CDR2 SYDVKM. CDR3 length: 15 amino acids. Losses at the gene ends were 6 bases for V and 6 bases for J; bases not matched to a gene: 10. CDR3 sequence (DNA): TGTGCCAGCAGGAGGACAGGGTTGGTCGGTCAGCCCCAGCATTTT. The encoded protein is CASRRTGLVGQPQHF.

This CDR3 is CASSQVFVSTEAFF. The CDR3 nucleotides are TGCGCCAGCAGCCAAGTATTCGTTAGCACTGAAGCTTTCTTT. This sequence joins TRBV4-1 and TRBJ1-1; D is uncertain. The CDR3 covers 14 residues. Germline-derived CDR1 and CDR2 are MGHRA and YSYEKL. Trimming left V 1 base short and J 4 bases short, with 10 bases between.

This clone was seen a few times. The same CDR3 is also encoded by other DNA sequences in this sample. The chain couples TRBV2 to TRBJ2-5, with TRBD2 as a possible D gene (5 bases). Trimming took 0 bases from V and 5 from J, leaving 7 bases between them. The CDR3 extends over 13 amino acids. Germline V gene lookup returns CDR1 SNHLY and CDR2 FYNNEI. In DNA form, the CDR3 reads TGTGCCAGCAGTGAAGCCCGAGGGGAGACCCAGTACTTC. Amino acids: CASSEARGETQYF.

The chain recombines TRBV7-9 with TRBJ2-2; weak D call: TRBD2 (6 bases). The CDR3 is 15 residues long. Germline lookup yields CDR1 SEHNR and CDR2 FQNEAQ (reference sequence). V was pared by 5 bases and J by 1 base, with 11 bases between. In DNA form, the CDR3 reads TGTGCCAGCAGCCCACCGGGACTGAACACCGGGGAGCTGTTTTTT. This encodes CASSPPGLNTGELFF. The full variable domain, completed using reference TRBV7-9 and TRBJ2-2, is DTGVSQNPRHKITKRGQNVTFRCDPISEHNRLYWYRQTLGQGPEFLTYFQNEAQLEKSRLLSDRFSAERPKGSFSTLEIQRTEQGDSAMYLCASSPPGLNTGELFFGEGSRLTVL.

The chain uses TRBV11-2 and TRBJ1-2, with 7 bases identical to TRBD1. The CDR3 has 11 residues. J was trimmed by 14 bases and V by 5 bases; bases with no gene match: 8. CDR1 is SGHAT and CDR2 is FQNNGV in the germline V gene. The CDR3 nucleotides read TGTGCCAGCAGCAGACGACAGGGTATTACCTTC. Translation gives CASSRRQGITF.

The chain carries TRBV6-1 and TRBJ2-7; weak D call: TRBD2 (5 bases). This CDR3 has 14 residues. V was pared by 7 bases and J by 4 bases, with 17 bases between. CDR1 and CDR2 (germline): MNHNS, SASEGT. CDR3 sequence reads: CASMREGPSYEQYF. CDR3 DNA: TGTGCCAGCATGAGGGAAGGGCCGTCTTACGAGCAGTACTTC.

This chain uses TRBV28 with TRBJ2-7; no clear D. V gave up 7 bases and J gave up 1 base, with 11 bases separating them. The germline CDR1 and CDR2 sequences are MDHEN and SYDVKM. CDR3 length equals 13 residues. CDR3 nucleotide sequence: TGTGCCAGCAACGATAGGATATCCTACGAGCAGTACTTC. As protein: CASNDRISYEQYF.

This clone was seen more than once but under ten times. The chain links TRBV6-1 to TRBJ1-4; no clear D gene. V was clipped by 2 bases and J by 0 bases, with 7 bases between them. Germline-derived CDR1 and CDR2 are MNHNS and SASEGT. This CDR3 is 15 amino acids long. As DNA, the CDR3 is TGTGCCAGCAGTGAACGGAGGGCAACTAATGAAAAACTGTTTTTT. It codes for CASSERRATNEKLFF.

This chain connects TRBV30 to TRBJ2-1, with a tentative D call TRBD2 (6 bases). Germline V gene lookup returns CDR1 GTSNPN and CDR2 SVGIG (reference sequence). The CDR3 runs 14 residues. The V end was cut by 3 bases, the J end by 3 bases, with 12 bases between. This CDR3 is CAWRGQGGYNEQFF. The CDR3 DNA sequence: TGTGCCTGGAGAGGGCAGGGAGGCTACAATGAGCAGTTCTTC.

The chain joins TRBV2 to TRBJ2-7; TRBD1 matches 10 bases. CDR1 and CDR2 (germline): SNHLY, FYNNEI. V trimming: 7 bases; J trimming: 3 bases; junction bases outside the gene matches: 3. The CDR3 loop spans 13 amino acids. The CDR3 is CASTRDRGYEQYF. The CDR3 DNA sequence: TGTGCCAGCACCCGGGACAGGGGCTACGAGCAGTACTTC.

The chain carries TRBV28 and TRBJ1-1; D is undetermined. This CDR3 has 15 amino acids. V shed 4 bases and J shed 6 bases, with 18 bases lying between them. Germline lookup yields CDR1 MDHEN and CDR2 SYDVKM. In DNA, the CDR3 is TGTGCCAGCAGTTCCCGGACGAGTCCCGGCGCTGAAGCTTTCTTT. Its translation is CASSSRTSPGAEAFF. Filled out from reference TRBV28 and TRBJ1-1, the complete variable domain reads DVKVTQSSRYLVKRTGEKVFLECVQDMDHENMFWYRQDPGLGLRLIYFSYDVKMKEKGDIPEGYSVSREKKERFSLILESASTNQTSMYLCASSSRTSPGAEAFFGQGTRLTVV.

The chain employs TRBV9 and TRBJ2-3; no reliable D call. V was shortened by 4 bases and J by 3 bases, with 12 bases between the two germline ends. Germline CDR1 and CDR2: SGDLS and YYNGEE. The CDR3 totals 14 residues. This CDR3 reads CASSRTVGTDTQYF. DNA of the CDR3: TGTGCCAGCAGCCGGACGGTCGGTACAGATACGCAGTATTTT.

The V gene is TRBV5-4, the J gene TRBJ2-1; D not certain. The V end was cut by 0 bases, the J end by 7 bases, with 8 bases between. The CDR3 extends over 13 amino acids. CDR1 is SGHNT, CDR2 YYREEE, per germline (reference sequence). CDR3 nucleotides: TGTGCCAGCAGCTTGGCTAGTCAAAATGAGCAGTTCTTC. Translated: CASSLASQNEQFF. The full variable domain, in which reference TRBV5-4 and TRBJ2-1 provide the parts outside the CDR3, is ETGVTQSPTHLIKTRGQQVTLRCSSQSGHNTVSWYQQALGQGPQFIFQYYREEENGRGNFPPRFSGLQFPNYSSELNVNALELDDSALYLCASSLASQNEQFFGPGTRLTVL.

The chain links TRBV4-2 to TRBJ2-6; 7 nucleotides align to TRBD1. Trimming took 2 bases from V and 0 from J; bases not matched to a gene: 7. Germline CDR1 is LGHNA and CDR2 is YNFKEQ. The CDR3 consists of 18 residues. This CDR3 reads CASSQRQGWVSGANVLTF. The CDR3 DNA is TGTGCCAGCAGCCAAAGACAGGGTTGGGTCTCTGGGGCCAACGTCCTGACTTTC.

The chain joins TRBV27 to TRBJ2-5, with 9 bases fitting TRBD2. The DNA end is more similar to TRBJ2-7, so the J call may be wrong. The CDR3 has 16 amino acids. Germline CDR1 reads MNHEY; CDR2 reads SMNVEV (reference sequence). CDR3 loop: CASSVLAGVASYEQYF. The CDR3 DNA reads TGTGCCAGCAGTGTCTTAGCGGGAGTGGCGTCCTACGAGCAGTACTTC.

The chain is built from TRBV7-2 and TRBJ2-5; D perhaps matches TRBD2 (5 bases). Germline CDR1 reads SGHTA; CDR2 reads FQGNSA. CDR3 length equals 14 residues. Trimming removed 3 bases from V and 2 bases from J, with 10 bases in between. The CDR3 nucleotides are TGTGCCAGCAGCTTCCTTCGGGAACAAGAGACCCAGTACTTC. Translating it yields CASSFLREQETQYF.